In this sample, the clone carrying this TCR beta chain turned up a few times. Its antigen is unknown. The data stem from a study of identical twins. Points from the study as a whole: The presence of invariant MAIT and iNKT cells could partly confound analyses of zero-insertion sequences. For out-of-frame alpha sequences shared by twins, low generation probability was in excess. Fewer insertions marked abundant cord blood beta clonotypes; young adult naive trended weakly, memory not at all.

Each CDR3 protein is one row after TCRdb ran MiXCR on the 5' RACE reads. The profile shows roughly 1.6 million distinct CDR3 sequences, under 35% of them singletons. The CDR3 loop spans 13 amino acids. V gave up 6 bases and J gave up 4 bases, with 9 bases separating them. Sequencing was done on a sample of cord blood. This chain connects TRBV12-3 or TRBV12-4 to TRBJ2-2, with D possibly TRBD1 on 6 matching bases. The origin of this receptor is a newborn girl in good health. The CDR3 coding sequence is TGTGCCAGCAGAGCACAGGGCACCGGGGAGCTGTTTTTT. Translated, it gives CASRAQGTGELFF.